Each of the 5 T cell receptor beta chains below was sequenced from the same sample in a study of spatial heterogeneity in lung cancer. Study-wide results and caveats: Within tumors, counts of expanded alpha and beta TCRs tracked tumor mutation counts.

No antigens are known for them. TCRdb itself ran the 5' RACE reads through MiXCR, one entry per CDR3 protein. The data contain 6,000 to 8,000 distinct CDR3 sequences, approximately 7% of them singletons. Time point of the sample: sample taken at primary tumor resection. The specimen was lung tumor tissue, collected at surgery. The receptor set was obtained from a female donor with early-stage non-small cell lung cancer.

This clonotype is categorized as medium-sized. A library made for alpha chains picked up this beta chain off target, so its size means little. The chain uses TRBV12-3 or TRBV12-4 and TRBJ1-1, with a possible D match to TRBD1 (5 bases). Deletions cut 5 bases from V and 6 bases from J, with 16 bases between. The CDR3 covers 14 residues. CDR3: CASSGALSESEAFF. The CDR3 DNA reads TGTGCCAGCAGTGGGGCCCTTAGCGAGTCTGAAGCTTTCTTT.

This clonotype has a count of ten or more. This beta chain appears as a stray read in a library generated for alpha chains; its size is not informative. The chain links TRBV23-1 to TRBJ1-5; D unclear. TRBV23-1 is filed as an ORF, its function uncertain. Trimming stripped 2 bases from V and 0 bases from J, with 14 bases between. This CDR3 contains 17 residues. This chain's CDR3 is CASSQITPEDSNQPQHF. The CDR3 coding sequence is TGCGCCAGCAGTCAAATTACCCCCGAAGATAGCAATCAGCCCCAGCATTTT.

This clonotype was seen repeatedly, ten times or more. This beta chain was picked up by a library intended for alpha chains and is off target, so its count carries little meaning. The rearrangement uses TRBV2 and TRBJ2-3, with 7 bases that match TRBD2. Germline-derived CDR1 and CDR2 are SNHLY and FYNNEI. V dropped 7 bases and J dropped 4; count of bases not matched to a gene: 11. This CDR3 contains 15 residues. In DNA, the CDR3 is TGTGCCAGCATAGGGCTAGCGGCACTCTCAGATACGCAGTATTTT. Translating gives CASIGLAALSDTQYF.

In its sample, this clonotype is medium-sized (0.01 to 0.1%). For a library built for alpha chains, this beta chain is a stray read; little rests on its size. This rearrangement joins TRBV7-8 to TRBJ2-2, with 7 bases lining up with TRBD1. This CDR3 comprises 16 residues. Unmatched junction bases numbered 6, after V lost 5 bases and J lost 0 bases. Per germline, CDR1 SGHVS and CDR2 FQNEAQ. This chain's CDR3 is CASSPGQHSNTGELFF. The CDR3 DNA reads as TGTGCCAGCAGCCCGGGACAGCATTCGAACACCGGGGAGCTGTTTTTT.

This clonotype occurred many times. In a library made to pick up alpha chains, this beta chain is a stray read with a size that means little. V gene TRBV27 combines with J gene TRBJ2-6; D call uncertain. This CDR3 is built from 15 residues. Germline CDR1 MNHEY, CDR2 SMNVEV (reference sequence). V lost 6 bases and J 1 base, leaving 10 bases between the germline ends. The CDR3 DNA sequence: TGTGCCAGCAGCCTTAAGTGGTCTGGGGCCAACGTCCTGACTTTC. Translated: CASSLKWSGANVLTF.